This T cell receptor (beta chain) was sequenced for a study of T cell responses to AZD1222 COVID-19 vaccine. Study as a whole: Second doses that came at about 4 or about 12 weeks were put together.

V trimming: 9 bases; J trimming: 5 bases; junction bases outside the gene matches: 6. The germline CDR1 and CDR2 sequences are SNHLY and FYNNEI. This CDR3 contains 13 residues. Overall study results and limits: Seropositive status at baseline applied to only a handful of AZD1222 recipients. Following two doses of AZD1222, Spike-specific TCR breadth and depth rose. Spike was spanned by vaccine-associated CD4 TCRs, which were dominant at 160-218 and 743-854.

Concerning this clone: Its specificity is not known.

The repertoire was sequenced with immunoSEQ multiplex PCR; TCRdb's copy has only in-frame clones and lacks some. The sample yields 150,000 to 200,000 clones, around 90% seen once. This material consisted of peripheral blood, taken on day 0 of AZD1222 vaccination. The origin of this receptor is an adult in good health. The chain employs TRBV2 and TRBJ2-4; 8 bases fit TRBD2. The DNA of the CDR3 is TGTGCCAGTAAGCGGGAGAGTGAAAACATTCAGTACTTC. Translation gives CASKRESENIQYF.